A selection of T cell receptor beta chains follows, all from one sample in a study of cytomegalovirus exposure and HLA in healthy donors. Some clones are missing from TCRdb's copy, which holds only in-frame ones; the method was immunoSEQ multiplex PCR. The repertoire consists of around 190,000 clones, with approximately 75% occurring once and the leading ten covering approximately 4.6%. The sequenced material came from PBMCs. These TCRs come from a man younger than 40 in good health and CMV-seropositive. CDR3s include the opening cysteine and the closing phenylalanine or tryptophan. Fields, in order: CDR3 protein, CDR3 DNA, V gene, clone size, D gene, J gene. D genes are given only for firm matches. Some rows mark clone size as missing; the rest say once, few, many or name a class of expanded clone.

CDR3aa: CASSLGDRGTGETQYF
CDR3nt: TGTGCCAGCAGCTTGGGCGACAGGGGGACTGGGGAGACCCAGTACTTC
v_gene: TRBV11-2
abundance: -
d_gene: TRBD1
j_gene: TRBJ2-5

CDR3aa: CATSRDLGGSGEQYF
CDR3nt: TGTGCCACCAGCAGAGACCTAGGCGGGAGTGGTGAGCAGTACTTC
v_gene: TRBV15
abundance: -
d_gene: TRBD2
j_gene: TRBJ2-7

CDR3aa: CSVGTLSRGGPGTQYF
CDR3nt: TGCAGCGTTGGAACGTTGAGTCGGGGGGGACCGGGGACCCAGTACTTC
v_gene: TRBV29-1
abundance: -
d_gene: TRBD2
j_gene: TRBJ2-5

CDR3aa: CASSGRDREAGELFF
CDR3nt: TGTGCCAGCAGCGGCCGGGACAGGGAGGCCGGGGAGCTGTTTTTT
v_gene: TRBV5-4
abundance: -
d_gene: TRBD1
j_gene: TRBJ2-2

CDR3aa: CASSRLQGSYNEQFF
CDR3nt: TGTGCCAGCTCCCGACTTCAGGGCTCCTACAATGAGCAGTTCTTC
v_gene: TRBV18
abundance: -
d_gene: -
j_gene: TRBJ2-1

CDR3aa: CASSLAGGSTDTQYF
CDR3nt: TGTGCCAGCAGTTTAGCGGGAGGTAGCACAGATACGCAGTATTTT
v_gene: TRBV6-5
abundance: few
d_gene: TRBD2
j_gene: TRBJ2-3

CDR3aa: CAWMRGNTEAFF
CDR3nt: TGTGCCTGGATGCGGGGGAACACTGAAGCTTTCTTT
v_gene: TRBV30
abundance: -
d_gene: -
j_gene: TRBJ1-1

CDR3aa: CASSAKRQGTEQYF
CDR3nt: TGTGCCAGTAGTGCCAAACGACAGGGAACCGAGCAGTACTTC
v_gene: TRBV19
abundance: once
d_gene: TRBD1
j_gene: TRBJ2-7

CDR3aa: CATSRVGGLGMSPYEQYF
CDR3nt: TGTGCCACCAGCAGAGTTGGGGGACTAGGTATGAGTCCCTACGAGCAGTACTTC
v_gene: TRBV15
abundance: -
d_gene: TRBD2
j_gene: TRBJ2-7

CDR3aa: CATSRPTGINTGELFF
CDR3nt: TGTGCCACCAGCAGACCGACAGGAATTAACACCGGGGAGCTGTTTTTT
v_gene: TRBV15
abundance: -
d_gene: -
j_gene: TRBJ2-2

CDR3aa: CASSLRVSPLEQYF
CDR3nt: TGCGCCAGCAGCCTGCGGGTCAGCCCCCTTGAGCAGTACTTC
v_gene: TRBV5-1
abundance: -
d_gene: -
j_gene: TRBJ2-7

CDR3aa: CASSPGTSGSTDTQYF
CDR3nt: TGCGCCAGCAGCCCAGGGACTAGCGGGAGTACAGATACGCAGTATTTT
v_gene: TRBV5-1
abundance: few
d_gene: TRBD2
j_gene: TRBJ2-3

CDR3aa: CASSPPRGQSSYNEQFF
CDR3nt: TGTGCCAGCAGCCCTCCGAGAGGGCAAAGCTCCTACAATGAGCAGTTCTTC
v_gene: TRBV9
abundance: -
d_gene: -
j_gene: TRBJ2-1

CDR3aa: CASSSLAGGPQYF
CDR3nt: TGTGCCAGCAGCTCTTTAGCGGGAGGGCCTCAGTACTTC
v_gene: TRBV7-2
abundance: few
d_gene: TRBD2
j_gene: TRBJ2-7

CDR3aa: CASSSILPALPKGSGNTIYF
CDR3nt: TGTGCCAGCTCATCAATCTTACCGGCCCTCCCAAAGGGGTCTGGAAACACCATATATTTT
v_gene: TRBV18
abundance: -
d_gene: -
j_gene: TRBJ1-3